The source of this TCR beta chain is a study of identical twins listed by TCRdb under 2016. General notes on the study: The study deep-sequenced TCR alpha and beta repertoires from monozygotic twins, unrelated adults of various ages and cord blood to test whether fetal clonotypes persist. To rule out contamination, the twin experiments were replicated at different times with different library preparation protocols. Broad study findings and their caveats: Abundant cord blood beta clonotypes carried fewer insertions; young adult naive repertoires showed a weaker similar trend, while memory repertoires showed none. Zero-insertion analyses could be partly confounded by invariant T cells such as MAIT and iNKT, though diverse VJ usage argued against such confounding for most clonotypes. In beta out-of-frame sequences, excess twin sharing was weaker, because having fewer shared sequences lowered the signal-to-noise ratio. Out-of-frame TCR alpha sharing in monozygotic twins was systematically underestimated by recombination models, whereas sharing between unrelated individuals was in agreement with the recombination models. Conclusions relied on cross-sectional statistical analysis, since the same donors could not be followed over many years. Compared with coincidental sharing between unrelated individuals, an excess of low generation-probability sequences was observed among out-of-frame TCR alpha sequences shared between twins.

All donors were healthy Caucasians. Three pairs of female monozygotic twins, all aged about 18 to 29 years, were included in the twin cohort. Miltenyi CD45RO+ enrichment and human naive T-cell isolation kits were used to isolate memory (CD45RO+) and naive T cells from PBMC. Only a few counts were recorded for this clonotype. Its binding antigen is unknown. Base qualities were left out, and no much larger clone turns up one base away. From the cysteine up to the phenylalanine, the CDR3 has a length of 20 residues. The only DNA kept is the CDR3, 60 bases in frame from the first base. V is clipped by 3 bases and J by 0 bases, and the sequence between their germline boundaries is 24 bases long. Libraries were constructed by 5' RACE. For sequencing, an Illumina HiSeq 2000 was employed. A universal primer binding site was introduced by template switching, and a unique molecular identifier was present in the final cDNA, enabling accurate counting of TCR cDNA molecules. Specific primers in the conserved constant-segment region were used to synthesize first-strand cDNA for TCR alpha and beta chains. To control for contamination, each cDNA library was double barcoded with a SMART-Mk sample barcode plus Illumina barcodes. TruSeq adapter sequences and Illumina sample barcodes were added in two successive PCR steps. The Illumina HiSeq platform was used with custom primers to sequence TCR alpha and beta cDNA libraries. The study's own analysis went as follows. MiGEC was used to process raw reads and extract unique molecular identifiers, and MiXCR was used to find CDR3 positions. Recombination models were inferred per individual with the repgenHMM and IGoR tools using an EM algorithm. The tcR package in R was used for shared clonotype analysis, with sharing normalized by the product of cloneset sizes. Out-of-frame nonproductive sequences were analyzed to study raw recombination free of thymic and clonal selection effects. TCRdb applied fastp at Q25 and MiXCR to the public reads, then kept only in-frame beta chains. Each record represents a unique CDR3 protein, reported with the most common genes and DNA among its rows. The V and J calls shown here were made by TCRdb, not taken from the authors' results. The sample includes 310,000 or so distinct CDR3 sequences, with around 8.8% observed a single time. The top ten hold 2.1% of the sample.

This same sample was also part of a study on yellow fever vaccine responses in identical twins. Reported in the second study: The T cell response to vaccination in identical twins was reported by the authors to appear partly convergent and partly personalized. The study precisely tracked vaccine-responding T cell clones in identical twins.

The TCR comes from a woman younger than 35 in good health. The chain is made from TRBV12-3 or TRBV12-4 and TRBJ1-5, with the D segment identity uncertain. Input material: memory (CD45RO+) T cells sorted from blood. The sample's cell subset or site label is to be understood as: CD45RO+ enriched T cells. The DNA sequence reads TGTGCCAGCAGTTTTGTCGGGAACACGGCCCCAGGCCATAGCAATCAGCCCCAGCATTTT. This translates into CASSFVGNTAPGHSNQPQHF.